The 4 T cell receptor beta chains given below trace back to one sample, sequenced in a study of T cells in Graves' hyperthyroidism and ophthalmopathy. Using RNA transcripts as the source, TCR beta CDR3 regions were amplified. The primer set for the first-round RT-PCR of the TCR CDR3 was HTBI. TCRdb analysed the multiplex PCR reads with MiXCR anew, one entry per CDR3 protein. The repertoire holds about 680,000 distinct CDR3 sequences, with around a third as singletons. What was sequenced was blood. Source of these receptors: a woman aged 40 to 49 with Graves' hyperthyroidism.

This clonotype was counted between two and nine times. The V gene is TRBV7-9, the J gene TRBJ2-2; 10 nucleotides agree with TRBD1. CDR1 and CDR2 from the germline V gene are SEHNR and FQNEAQ (reference sequence). This CDR3 contains 15 residues. Trimming cost V 2 bases and J 8 bases; bases outside gene matches: 5. The CDR3 DNA is TGTGCCAGCAGCTTATACGGGACAGGGGCTGGGGAGCTGTTTTTT. This codes for CASSLYGTGAGELFF.

This clonotype has just a few counts. The CDR3 spells CASSLVSRQGKFHEQYF. CDR3 nucleotide sequence: TGTGCCAGCAGCTTAGTTTCAAGACAGGGGAAGTTCCACGAGCAGTACTTC. The genes are TRBV7-2 and TRBJ2-7, with TRBD1 identical over 8 bases. Germline loops: CDR1 SGHTA, CDR2 FQGNSA. The length of the CDR3 is 17 residues. V shed 1 base and J 5 bases; nucleotides not matched to a gene: 13.

Worth noting for this clonotype: The junction does not match germline at one end; this may be a read error. CDR3 DNA sequence: TGTGCCAGCAGTTCCTACAGGGTACTCTACTTC. This encodes CASSSYRVLYF. The chain employs TRBV10-3 and TRBJ2-7; D might be TRBD1 (6 bases). The CDR3 is 11 amino acids. From germline, CDR1 is ENHRY and CDR2 SYGVKD.

With respect to this clonotype: This could be a read error, since a much larger clone is one nucleotide away. The CDR3 ends on some other residue instead of the conserved phenylalanine or tryptophan, so this is likely a read error. The chain is built from TRBV6-1 and TRBJ2-7; the D is unclear. Germline loops: CDR1 MNHNS, CDR2 SASEGT. The CDR3 is 13 amino acids. CDR3 DNA: TGTGCCATCAGTGAGTCTCACGCCCGCGAGCAGTACTCC. This sequence encodes CAISESHAREQYS.